This is a list of T cell receptor beta chains from one sample in a study of T-cell memory formation after mild COVID-19. TCRdb redid the calling of the 5' RACE reads with MiXCR, one entry per CDR3 protein. This sample has around 300,000 distinct CDR3 sequences; approximately 7.6% occur once, and the top ten carry 22%. The sample was PBMCs or a T cell subset sorted from them (not recorded which). All receptors derive from a man younger than 35 who had mild COVID-19 (a few samples of this study predate the infection). Cell type and time point are not known. The CDR3 runs from the conserved cysteine through the conserved F or W. The D gene is left open where the match is weak. Only some rows state a clone size, as once, few, many or a class for expanded clones.

V gene	clone size	D gene	J gene	CDR3 DNA	CDR3 protein
TRBV20-1	NA	TRBD2	TRBJ2-5	TGCAGTGCTACCCGCGGGGGGGCCGGACAAGAGACCCAGTACTTC	CSATRGGAGQETQYF
TRBV27	NA	NA	TRBJ2-3	TGTGCCAGCAGTTTCAGGGCTGCTACTAGCACAGATACGCAGTATTTT	CASSFRAATSTDTQYF
TRBV5-6	NA	NA	TRBJ1-1	TGTGCCAGCAGCTTGGATTATGGGTTGCGGAACACTGAAGCTTTCTTT	CASSLDYGLRNTEAFF
TRBV9	few	TRBD2	TRBJ2-3	TGTGCCAGCAGCGTAGAAGTTTTGGGTAGCGGGGGTGATACGCAGTATTTT	CASSVEVLGSGGDTQYF
TRBV5-1	many	NA	TRBJ1-4	TGCGCCAGCAGCCGGGGGGCCGCAACTAATGAAAAACTGTTTTTT	CASSRGAATNEKLFF
TRBV12-3/TRBV12-4	few	NA	TRBJ1-1	TGTGCCTCCCGTGGAGCTGAAGCTTTCTTT	CASRGAEAFF
TRBV4-3	many	TRBD1	TRBJ2-1	TGCGCCAGCAGCCAAGATCTGGGACAGAGCAATGAGCAGTTCTTC	CASSQDLGQSNEQFF
TRBV5-1	NA	NA	TRBJ2-5	TGCGCCAGCAGCCACGGCTCAGTGAACCAAGAGACCCAGTACTTC	CASSHGSVNQETQYF
TRBV20-1	NA	NA	TRBJ2-1	TGCAGTGCTCTAACCCGGGGATACAATGAGCAGTTCTTC	CSALTRGYNEQFF
TRBV9	few	NA	TRBJ1-5	TGTGCCAGCAGCGTACTTGGGGGGCTGGGGCAGCCCCAGCATTTT	CASSVLGGLGQPQHF
TRBV4-2	many	NA	TRBJ2-1	TGTGCCAGCAGCCAAGAACAGGGGAGGCATGAGCAGTTCTTC	CASSQEQGRHEQFF
TRBV5-1	few	TRBD1	TRBJ2-3	TGCGCCAGCAGCTGGGACAGGAGACCCACAGATACGCAGTATTTT	CASSWDRRPTDTQYF
TRBV7-9	many	NA	TRBJ1-4	TGTGCCAGCAGCAACGAAGCTAATGAAAAACTGTTTTTT	CASSNEANEKLFF
TRBV5-6	NA	NA	TRBJ2-2	TGTGCCAGCAGCTTGGATAAGGGGACCAACACCGGGGAGCTGTTTTTT	CASSLDKGTNTGELFF
TRBV10-2	few	NA	TRBJ2-1	TGCGCCAGCAGCTCGGATTCTGAGCAGTTCTTC	CASSSDSEQFF
TRBV12-3/TRBV12-4	many	TRBD2	TRBJ2-3	TGTGCCAGCAGTTTCAGGAGCGGGGGGCCTCCCGGGCGTACGCAGTATTTT	CASSFRSGGPPGRTQYF
TRBV5-4	many	NA	TRBJ2-7	TGTGCCAGCAGCCAGGACTCCTACGAGCAGTACTTC	CASSQDSYEQYF
TRBV20-1	NA	TRBD2	TRBJ2-5	TGCAGTGCTAGCCCTAGCGGGGCATGGGAGACCCAGTACTTC	CSASPSGAWETQYF
TRBV5-5	many	NA	TRBJ2-3	TGTGCCAGCACCTTGATGGGCGACGGAAGCACAGATACGCAGTATTTT	CASTLMGDGSTDTQYF
TRBV5-1	NA	TRBD1	TRBJ2-1	TGCGCCAGCAGCTCCTTGCAGGGGGATGAGCAGTTCTTC	CASSSLQGDEQFF
TRBV15	NA	NA	TRBJ1-1	TGTGCCACCAGCAGCGACCGGAACACTGAAGCTTTCTTT	CATSSDRNTEAFF
TRBV3-1	many	NA	TRBJ2-6	TGTGCCAGCAGCCACGGCTCGGGGGAGTCCTCTGGGGCCAACGTCCTGACTTTC	CASSHGSGESSGANVLTF
TRBV6-5	NA	NA	TRBJ2-5	TGTGCCAGCAGTTACTCCTATGCTGGCACAGGCCGAGAGACCCAGTACTTC	CASSYSYAGTGRETQYF
TRBV4-2	many	NA	TRBJ1-5	TGTGCCAGCAGCCAAGGCGATCAGCCCCAGCATTTT	CASSQGDQPQHF
TRBV6-1	NA	NA	TRBJ1-5	TGTGCCAGCAATCGGCAAATCCGTGGTCAGCCCCAGCATTTT	CASNRQIRGQPQHF
TRBV7-9	few	NA	TRBJ2-7	TGTGCCAGCAGCAAGGGGACGGCACCCTACGAGCAGTACTTC	CASSKGTAPYEQYF
TRBV7-2	few	TRBD2	TRBJ2-5	TGTGCCAGCAGCTCCGGGGGTCTAGCGGGGCGGCAAGAGACCCAGTACTTC	CASSSGGLAGRQETQYF
TRBV27	few	NA	TRBJ2-2	TGTGCCAGCAGTTCCTACCTGCTGGGGGCTTCGAACACCGGGGAGCTGTTTTTT	CASSSYLLGASNTGELFF
TRBV2	NA	NA	TRBJ2-1	TGTGCCAGCAGTGAATCCCGGGCCGGGAGCTCCTACAATGAGCAGTTCTTC	CASSESRAGSSYNEQFF
TRBV7-9	NA	TRBD1	TRBJ2-5	TGTGCCAGCAGCTTGAGTCCCGGGACAGGGGGCGAGACCCAGTACTTC	CASSLSPGTGGETQYF
TRBV20-1	NA	NA	TRBJ2-2	TGCAGTGCTAGAGATCGCTGGAACACCGGGGAGCTGTTTTTT	CSARDRWNTGELFF
TRBV5-1	many	NA	TRBJ1-2	TGCGCCAGCAGCTTGTCCCCCGGGGCTTCCTACTATGGCTACACCTTC	CASSLSPGASYYGYTF
TRBV7-2	NA	NA	TRBJ2-3	TGTGCCACTCACGGGGGGCGGGATACGCAGTATTTT	CATHGGRDTQYF
TRBV19	NA	NA	TRBJ1-2	TGTGCCAGTGCTCCTAAATTTCAGGCCTATGGCTACACCTTC	CASAPKFQAYGYTF
TRBV5-5	NA	TRBD1	TRBJ1-5	TGTGCCAGCAGCTTTATGACAGGGTTGGGTCAGCCCCAGCATTTT	CASSFMTGLGQPQHF
TRBV25-1	NA	TRBD1	TRBJ1-1	TGTGCCAGCAGTCTACAGGGGGCGAGCGATGAAGCTTTCTTT	CASSLQGASDEAFF
TRBV5-4	NA	NA	TRBJ2-7	TGTGCCAGCAGCTGGGGCAGCCGCTACGAGCAGTACTTC	CASSWGSRYEQYF
TRBV6-2/TRBV6-3	few	TRBD1	TRBJ1-1	TGTGCCAGCAGTTACTCGATAGGGACAGGGGGCTACATGAACACTGAAGCTTTCTTT	CASSYSIGTGGYMNTEAFF
TRBV7-9	NA	NA	TRBJ2-1	TGTGCCAGCACTTCACCCATGGAGCAGTTCTTC	CASTSPMEQFF
TRBV7-2	few	NA	TRBJ2-7	TGTGCCAGCAGCGCCGGGGTATCCTCCTACGAGCAGTACTTC	CASSAGVSSYEQYF
TRBV7-2	NA	TRBD2	TRBJ2-3	TGTGCCAGCAGCTTTACCGGGACTAGCGGGGGGACAGATACGCAGTATTTT	CASSFTGTSGGTDTQYF
TRBV2	NA	TRBD1	TRBJ1-1	TGTGCCAGCAGGGTGGACAGGGGCACTGAAGCTTTCTTT	CASRVDRGTEAFF
TRBV2	NA	NA	TRBJ2-5	TGTGCTTCAGGGCTACGGGAGACCCAGTACTTC	CASGLRETQYF
TRBV5-1	NA	NA	TRBJ1-3	TGCGCCAGCAGCCCTGACGGGACGAAGAACACCATATATTTT	CASSPDGTKNTIYF
TRBV10-3	NA	NA	TRBJ2-3	TGTGCCATCAACAGACTCGGCACAGATACGCAGTATTTT	CAINRLGTDTQYF
TRBV30	NA	NA	TRBJ2-3	TGTGCCTGGAGGTGGGCAGATACGCAGTATTTT	CAWRWADTQYF
TRBV27	NA	NA	TRBJ1-1	TGTGCCAGCAGTCCTCCCTCGGAGGGGTTCTCCACTGAAGCTTTCTTT	CASSPPSEGFSTEAFF